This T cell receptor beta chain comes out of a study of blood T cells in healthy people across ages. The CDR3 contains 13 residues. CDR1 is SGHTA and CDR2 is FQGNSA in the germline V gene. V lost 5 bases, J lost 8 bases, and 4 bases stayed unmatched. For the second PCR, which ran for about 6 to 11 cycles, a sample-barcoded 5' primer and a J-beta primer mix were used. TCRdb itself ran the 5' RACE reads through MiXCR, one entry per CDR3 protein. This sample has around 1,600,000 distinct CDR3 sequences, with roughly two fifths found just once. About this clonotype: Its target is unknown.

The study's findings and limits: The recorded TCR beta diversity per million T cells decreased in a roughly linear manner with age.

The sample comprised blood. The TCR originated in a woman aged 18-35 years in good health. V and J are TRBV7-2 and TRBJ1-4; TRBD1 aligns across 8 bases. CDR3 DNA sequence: TGTGCCAGCAGCGCGGACAGGGTCGAAAAACTGTTTTTT. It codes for CASSADRVEKLFF. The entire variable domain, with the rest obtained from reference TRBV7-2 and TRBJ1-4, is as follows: GAGVSQSPSNKVTEKGKDVELRCDPISGHTALYWYRQSLGQGLEFLIYFQGNSAPDKSGLPSDRFSAERTGGSVSTLTIQRTQQEDSAVYLCASSADRVEKLFFGSGTQLSVL.